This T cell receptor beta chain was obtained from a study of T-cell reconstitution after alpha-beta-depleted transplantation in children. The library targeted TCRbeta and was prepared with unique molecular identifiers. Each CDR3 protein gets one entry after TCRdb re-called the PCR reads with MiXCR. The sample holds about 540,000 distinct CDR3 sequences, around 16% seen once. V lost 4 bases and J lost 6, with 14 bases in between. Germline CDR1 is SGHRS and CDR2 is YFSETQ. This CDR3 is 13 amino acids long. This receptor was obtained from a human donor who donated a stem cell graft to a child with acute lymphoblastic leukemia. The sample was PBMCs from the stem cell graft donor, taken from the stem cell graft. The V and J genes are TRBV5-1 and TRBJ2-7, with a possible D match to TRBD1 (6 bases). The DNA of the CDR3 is TGCGCCAGCAGCCACCGACAGGCCCCCGAGCAGTACTTC. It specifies CASSHRQAPEQYF.